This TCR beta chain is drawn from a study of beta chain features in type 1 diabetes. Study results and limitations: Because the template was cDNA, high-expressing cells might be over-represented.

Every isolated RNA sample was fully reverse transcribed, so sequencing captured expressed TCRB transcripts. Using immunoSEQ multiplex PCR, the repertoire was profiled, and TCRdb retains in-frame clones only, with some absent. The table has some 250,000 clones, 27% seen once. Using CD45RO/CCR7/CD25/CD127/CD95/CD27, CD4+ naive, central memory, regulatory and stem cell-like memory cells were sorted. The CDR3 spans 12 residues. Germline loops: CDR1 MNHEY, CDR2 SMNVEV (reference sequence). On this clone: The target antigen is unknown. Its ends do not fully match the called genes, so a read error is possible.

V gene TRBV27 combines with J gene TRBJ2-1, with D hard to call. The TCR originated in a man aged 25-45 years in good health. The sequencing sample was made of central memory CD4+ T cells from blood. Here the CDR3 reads CASSRRHNEQFF. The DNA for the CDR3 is TGTGCCAGCAGTCGACGTCACAACGAGCAGTTCTTC.